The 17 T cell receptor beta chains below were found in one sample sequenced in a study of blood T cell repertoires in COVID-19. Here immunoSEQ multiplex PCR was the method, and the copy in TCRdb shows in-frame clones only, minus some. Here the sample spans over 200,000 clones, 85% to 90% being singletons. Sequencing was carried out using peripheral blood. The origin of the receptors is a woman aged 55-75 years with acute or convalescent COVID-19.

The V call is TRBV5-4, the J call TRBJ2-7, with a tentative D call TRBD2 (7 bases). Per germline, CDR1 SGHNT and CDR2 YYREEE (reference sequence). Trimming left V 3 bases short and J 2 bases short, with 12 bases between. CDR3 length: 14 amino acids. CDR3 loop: CASSSGGGPYEQYF. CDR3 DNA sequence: TGTGCCAGCAGCTCGGGGGGCGGACCCTACGAGCAGTACTTC.

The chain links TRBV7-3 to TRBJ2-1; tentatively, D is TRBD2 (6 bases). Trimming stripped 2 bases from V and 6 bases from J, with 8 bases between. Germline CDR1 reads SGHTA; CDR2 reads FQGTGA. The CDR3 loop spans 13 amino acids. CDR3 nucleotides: TGTGCCAGCAGCTTAGGAGGGGCCAATGAGCAGTTCTTC. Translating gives CASSLGGANEQFF.

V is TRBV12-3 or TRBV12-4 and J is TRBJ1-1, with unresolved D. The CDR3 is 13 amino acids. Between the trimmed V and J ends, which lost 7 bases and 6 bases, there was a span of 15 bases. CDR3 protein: CASISGFFSEAFF. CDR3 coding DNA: TGTGCCAGCATCTCAGGATTTTTCTCTGAAGCTTTCTTT.

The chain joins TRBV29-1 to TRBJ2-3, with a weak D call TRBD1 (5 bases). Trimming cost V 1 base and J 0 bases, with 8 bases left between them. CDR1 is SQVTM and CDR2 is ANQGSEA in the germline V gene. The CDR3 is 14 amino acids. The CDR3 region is CSVEGQHSTDTQYF. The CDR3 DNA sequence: TGCAGCGTTGAAGGACAGCATAGCACAGATACGCAGTATTTT.

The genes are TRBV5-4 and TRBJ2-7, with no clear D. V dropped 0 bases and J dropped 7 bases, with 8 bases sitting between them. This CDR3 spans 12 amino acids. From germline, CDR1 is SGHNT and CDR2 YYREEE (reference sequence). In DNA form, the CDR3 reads TGTGCCAGCAGCTTGGCTAGATGTGAGCAGTACTTC. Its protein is CASSLARCEQYF.

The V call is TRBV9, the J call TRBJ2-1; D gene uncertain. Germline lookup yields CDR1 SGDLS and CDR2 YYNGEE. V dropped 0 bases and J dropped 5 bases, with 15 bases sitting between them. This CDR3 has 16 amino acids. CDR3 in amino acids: CASSVAIESPHNEQFF. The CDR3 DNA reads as TGTGCCAGCAGCGTAGCAATAGAATCCCCCCACAATGAGCAGTTCTTC.

CDR3 nucleotide sequence: TGTGCCAGCAGCGCCGGGACAGGGAATCAAGAGACCCAGTACTTC. Residues: CASSAGTGNQETQYF. This chain joins TRBV5-6 and TRBJ2-5; 9 bases are a match to TRBD1. Trimming cost V 4 bases and J 2 bases; bases outside gene matches: 6. The length of the CDR3 is 15 residues. CDR1 is SGHDT, CDR2 YYEEEE, per germline.

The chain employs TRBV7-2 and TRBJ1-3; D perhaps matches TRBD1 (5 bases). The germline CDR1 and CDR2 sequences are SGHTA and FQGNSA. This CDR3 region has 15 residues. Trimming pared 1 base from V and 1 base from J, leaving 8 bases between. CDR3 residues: CASSLGPGSGNTIYF. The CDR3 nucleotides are TGTGCCAGCAGCTTAGGACCAGGGTCTGGAAACACCATATATTTT.

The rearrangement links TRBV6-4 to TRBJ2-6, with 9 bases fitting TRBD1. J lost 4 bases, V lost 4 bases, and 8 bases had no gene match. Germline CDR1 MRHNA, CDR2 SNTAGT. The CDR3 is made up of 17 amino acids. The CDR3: CASSVGTGIAGANVLTF. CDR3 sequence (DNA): TGTGCCAGCAGTGTGGGGACAGGGATCGCCGGGGCCAACGTCCTGACTTTC.

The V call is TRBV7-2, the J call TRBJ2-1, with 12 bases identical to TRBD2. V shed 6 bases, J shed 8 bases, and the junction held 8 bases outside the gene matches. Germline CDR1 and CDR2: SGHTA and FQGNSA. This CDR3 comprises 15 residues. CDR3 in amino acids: CASRHSSGRAYEQFF. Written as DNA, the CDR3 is TGTGCCAGCAGACACTCTAGCGGGAGGGCCTATGAGCAGTTCTTC.

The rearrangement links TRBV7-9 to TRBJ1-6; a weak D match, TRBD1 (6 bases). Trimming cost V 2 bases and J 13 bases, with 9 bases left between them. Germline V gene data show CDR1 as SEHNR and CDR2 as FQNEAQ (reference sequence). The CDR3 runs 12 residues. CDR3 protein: CASSLLGGPLHF. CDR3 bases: TGTGCCAGCAGCTTATTAGGGGGTCCCCTCCACTTT.

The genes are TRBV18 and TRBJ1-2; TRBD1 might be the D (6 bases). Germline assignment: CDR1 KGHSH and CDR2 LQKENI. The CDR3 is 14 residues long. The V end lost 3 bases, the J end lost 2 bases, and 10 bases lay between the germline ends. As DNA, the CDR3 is TGTGCCAGCTCACCCTCTACAGGGAACTATGGCTACACCTTC. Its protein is CASSPSTGNYGYTF.

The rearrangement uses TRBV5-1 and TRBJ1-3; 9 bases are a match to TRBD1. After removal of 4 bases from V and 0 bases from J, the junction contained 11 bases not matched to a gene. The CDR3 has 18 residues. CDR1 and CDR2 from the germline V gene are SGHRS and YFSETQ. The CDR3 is CASSLEGQGLYSGNTIYF. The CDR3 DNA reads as TGCGCCAGCAGCCTGGAGGGACAGGGTTTATACTCTGGAAACACCATATATTTT.

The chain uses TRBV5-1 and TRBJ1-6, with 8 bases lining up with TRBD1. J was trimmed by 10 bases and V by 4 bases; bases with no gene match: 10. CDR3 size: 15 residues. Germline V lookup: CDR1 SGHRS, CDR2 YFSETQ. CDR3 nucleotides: TGCGCCAGCAGCAACGGACAGGGAATAGGCTCACCCCTCCACTTT. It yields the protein CASSNGQGIGSPLHF.

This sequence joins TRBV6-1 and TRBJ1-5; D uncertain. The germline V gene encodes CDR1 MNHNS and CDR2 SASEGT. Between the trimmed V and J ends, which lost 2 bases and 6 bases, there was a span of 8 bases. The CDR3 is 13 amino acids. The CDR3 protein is CASSEKRRQPQHF. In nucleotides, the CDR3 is TGTGCCAGCAGTGAAAAGAGGCGTCAGCCCCAGCATTTT.

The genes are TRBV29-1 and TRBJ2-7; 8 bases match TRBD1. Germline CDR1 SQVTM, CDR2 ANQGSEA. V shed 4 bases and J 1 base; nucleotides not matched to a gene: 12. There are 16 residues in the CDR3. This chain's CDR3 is CSVAKRYGTGSYEQYF. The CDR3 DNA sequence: TGCAGCGTTGCTAAGAGGTATGGGACAGGATCCTACGAGCAGTACTTC.

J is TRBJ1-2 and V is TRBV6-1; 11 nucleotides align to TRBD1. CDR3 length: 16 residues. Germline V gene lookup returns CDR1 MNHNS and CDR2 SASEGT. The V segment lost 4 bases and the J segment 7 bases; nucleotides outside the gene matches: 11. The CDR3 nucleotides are TGTGCCAGCAGTGGGGAATCCGGGACAGGGGGAACTGGCTACACCTTC. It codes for CASSGESGTGGTGYTF.